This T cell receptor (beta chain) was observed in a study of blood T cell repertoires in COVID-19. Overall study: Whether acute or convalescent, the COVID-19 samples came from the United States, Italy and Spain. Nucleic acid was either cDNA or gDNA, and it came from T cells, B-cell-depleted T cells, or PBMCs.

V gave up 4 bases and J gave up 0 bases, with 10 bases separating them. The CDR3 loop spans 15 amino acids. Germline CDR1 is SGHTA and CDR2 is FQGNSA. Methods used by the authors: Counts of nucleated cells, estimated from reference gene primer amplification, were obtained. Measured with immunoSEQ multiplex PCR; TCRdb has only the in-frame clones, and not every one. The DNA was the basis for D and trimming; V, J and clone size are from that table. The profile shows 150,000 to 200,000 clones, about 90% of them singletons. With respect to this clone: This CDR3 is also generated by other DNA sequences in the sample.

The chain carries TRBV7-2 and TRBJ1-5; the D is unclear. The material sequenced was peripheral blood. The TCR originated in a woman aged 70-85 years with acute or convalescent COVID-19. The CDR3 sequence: CASSYYPDSNQPQHF. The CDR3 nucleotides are TGTGCCAGCAGCTACTACCCTGATAGCAATCAGCCCCAGCATTTT.